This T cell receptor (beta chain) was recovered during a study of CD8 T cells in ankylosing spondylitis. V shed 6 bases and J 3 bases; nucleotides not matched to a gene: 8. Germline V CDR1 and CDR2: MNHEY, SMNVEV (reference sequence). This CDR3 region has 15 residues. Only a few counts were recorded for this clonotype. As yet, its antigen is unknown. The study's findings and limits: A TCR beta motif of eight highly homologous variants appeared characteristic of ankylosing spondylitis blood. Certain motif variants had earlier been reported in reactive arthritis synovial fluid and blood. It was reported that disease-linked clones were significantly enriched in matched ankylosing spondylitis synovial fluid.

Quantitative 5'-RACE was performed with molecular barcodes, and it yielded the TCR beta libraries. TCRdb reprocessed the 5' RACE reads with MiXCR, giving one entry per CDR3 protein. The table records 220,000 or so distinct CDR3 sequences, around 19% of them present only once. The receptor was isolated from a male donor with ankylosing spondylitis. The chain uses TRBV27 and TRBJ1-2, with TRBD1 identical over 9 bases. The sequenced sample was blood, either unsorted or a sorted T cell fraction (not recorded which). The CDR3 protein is CASRDPTGGYYGYTF. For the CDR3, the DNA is TGTGCCAGCAGGGATCCGACAGGGGGGTACTATGGCTACACCTTC.